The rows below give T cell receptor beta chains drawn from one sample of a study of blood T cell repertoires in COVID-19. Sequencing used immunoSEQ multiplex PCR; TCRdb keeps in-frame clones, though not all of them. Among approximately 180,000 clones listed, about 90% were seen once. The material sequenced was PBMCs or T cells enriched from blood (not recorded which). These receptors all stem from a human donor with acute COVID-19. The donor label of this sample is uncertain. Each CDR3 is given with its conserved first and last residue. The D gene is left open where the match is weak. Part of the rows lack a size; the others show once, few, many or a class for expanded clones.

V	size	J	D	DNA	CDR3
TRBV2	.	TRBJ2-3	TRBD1	TGTGCCAGCGGACAGGGTCCCTCCGATACGCAGTATTTT	CASGQGPSDTQYF
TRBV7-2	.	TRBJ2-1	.	TGTGCCAGCACCGGAGAGGGGGGGTTCTACAATGAGCAGTTCTTC	CASTGEGGFYNEQFF
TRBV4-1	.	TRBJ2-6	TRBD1	TGCGCCAGCAGCCAGGGACAGACATCTGGGGCCAACGTCCTGACTTTC	CASSQGQTSGANVLTF
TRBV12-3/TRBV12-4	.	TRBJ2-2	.	TGTGCCAGCAGGTGGGGCCCCACCGGGGAGCTGTTTTTT	CASRWGPTGELFF
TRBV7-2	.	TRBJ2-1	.	TGTGCCAGCAGCCAAGGGGGGGCTTCCTACAATGAGCAGTTCTTC	CASSQGGASYNEQFF
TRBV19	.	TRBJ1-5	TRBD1	TGTGCCAGTCCGAGGGGGGGACAGGATCCTAGCAATCAGCCCCAGCATTTT	CASPRGGQDPSNQPQHF
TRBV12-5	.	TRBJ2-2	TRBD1	TGTGCTAGTCGCCGGACAGGGTCCGATTTAAACACCGGGGAGCTGTTTTTT	CASRRTGSDLNTGELFF
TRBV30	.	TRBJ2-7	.	TGTGCCTGGGGTACCTACGAGCAGTACTTC	CAWGTYEQYF
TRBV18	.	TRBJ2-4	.	TGTGCCAGCTCACCACAGGCGGAAAACATTCAGTACTTC	CASSPQAENIQYF
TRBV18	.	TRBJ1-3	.	TGTGCCAGCTCCCCCGGGACAACTTCTGGAAACACCATATATTTT	CASSPGTTSGNTIYF
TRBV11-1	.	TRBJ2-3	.	TGTGCCAGCACCTCTCTTACTTCCGGGGATACGCAGTATTTT	CASTSLTSGDTQYF
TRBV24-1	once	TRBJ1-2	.	TGTGCCACCAGTGATTTTTCGGGACATAACTATGGCTACACCTTC	CATSDFSGHNYGYTF
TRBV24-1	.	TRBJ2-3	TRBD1	TGTGCCACCAGTCCGAGGGACAGGGGCCTCACAGATACGCAGTATTTT	CATSPRDRGLTDTQYF
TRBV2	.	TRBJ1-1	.	TGTGCCAGCAGCCTTGGGGAGGGCACTGAAGCTTTCTTT	CASSLGEGTEAFF
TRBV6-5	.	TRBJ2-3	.	TGTGCCAGCAGTTACTCCACAGGGCGCACAGATACGCAGTATTTT	CASSYSTGRTDTQYF
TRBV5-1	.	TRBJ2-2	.	TGCGCCAGCAGCTTGGATAATAGTATCGCCGGGGAGCTGTTTTTT	CASSLDNSIAGELFF
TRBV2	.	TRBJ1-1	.	TGTGCCAGCAACCAGGACTTGGTAAACACTGAAGCTTTCTTT	CASNQDLVNTEAFF
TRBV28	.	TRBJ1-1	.	TGTGCCAGCAGTTTTGGGGGCGACACTGAAGCTTTCTTT	CASSFGGDTEAFF
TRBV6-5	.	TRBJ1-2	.	TGTGCCAGCACGGACTATGGCTACACCTTC	CASTDYGYTF
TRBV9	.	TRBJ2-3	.	TGTGCCAGCAGCGTAGGGCCTATCAGGGATACGCAGTATTTT	CASSVGPIRDTQYF
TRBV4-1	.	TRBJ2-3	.	TGCGCCAGCAGCCAAGACCATTATACGCAGTATTTT	CASSQDHYTQYF
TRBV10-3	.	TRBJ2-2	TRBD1	TGTGCCATCAGTGAGCCAGGGGACAGGGGATACACCGGGGAGCTGTTTTTT	CAISEPGDRGYTGELFF
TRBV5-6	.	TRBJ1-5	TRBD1	TGTGCCAGCAGCTTGAGACAGGGATTTAGCAATCAGCCCCAGCATTTT	CASSLRQGFSNQPQHF